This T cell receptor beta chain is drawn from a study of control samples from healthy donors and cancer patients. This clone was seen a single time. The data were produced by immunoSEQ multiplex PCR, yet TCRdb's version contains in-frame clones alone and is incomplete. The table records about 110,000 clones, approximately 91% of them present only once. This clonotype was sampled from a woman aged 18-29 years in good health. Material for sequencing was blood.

In DNA form, the CDR3 reads TGTGCCAGTAGCGGTGGACTAGCGGGGCACAATGAGCAGTTCTTC. Its translation is CASSGGLAGHNEQFF. The genes are TRBV19 and TRBJ2-1; 12 positions agree with TRBD2. Germline trimming cut 6 bases from V and 5 bases from J; bases unmatched to any gene: 5. CDR3 length: 15 amino acids. Germline V gene lookup returns CDR1 LNHDA and CDR2 SQIVND (reference sequence).